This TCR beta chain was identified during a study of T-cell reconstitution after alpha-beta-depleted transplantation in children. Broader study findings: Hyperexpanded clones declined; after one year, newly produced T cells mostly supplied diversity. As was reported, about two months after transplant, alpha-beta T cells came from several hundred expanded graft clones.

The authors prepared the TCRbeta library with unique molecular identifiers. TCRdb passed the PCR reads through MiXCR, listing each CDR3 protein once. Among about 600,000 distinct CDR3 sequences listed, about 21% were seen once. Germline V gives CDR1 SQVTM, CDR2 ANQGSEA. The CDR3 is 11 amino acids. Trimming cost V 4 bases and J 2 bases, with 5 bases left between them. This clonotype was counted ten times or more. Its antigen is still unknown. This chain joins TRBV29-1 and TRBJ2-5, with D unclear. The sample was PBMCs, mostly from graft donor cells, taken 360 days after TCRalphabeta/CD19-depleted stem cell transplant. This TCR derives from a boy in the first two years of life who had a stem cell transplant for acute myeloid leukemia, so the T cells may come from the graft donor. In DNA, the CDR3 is TGCAGCGTTGTTGAACAAGAGACCCAGTACTTC. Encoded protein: CSVVEQETQYF.